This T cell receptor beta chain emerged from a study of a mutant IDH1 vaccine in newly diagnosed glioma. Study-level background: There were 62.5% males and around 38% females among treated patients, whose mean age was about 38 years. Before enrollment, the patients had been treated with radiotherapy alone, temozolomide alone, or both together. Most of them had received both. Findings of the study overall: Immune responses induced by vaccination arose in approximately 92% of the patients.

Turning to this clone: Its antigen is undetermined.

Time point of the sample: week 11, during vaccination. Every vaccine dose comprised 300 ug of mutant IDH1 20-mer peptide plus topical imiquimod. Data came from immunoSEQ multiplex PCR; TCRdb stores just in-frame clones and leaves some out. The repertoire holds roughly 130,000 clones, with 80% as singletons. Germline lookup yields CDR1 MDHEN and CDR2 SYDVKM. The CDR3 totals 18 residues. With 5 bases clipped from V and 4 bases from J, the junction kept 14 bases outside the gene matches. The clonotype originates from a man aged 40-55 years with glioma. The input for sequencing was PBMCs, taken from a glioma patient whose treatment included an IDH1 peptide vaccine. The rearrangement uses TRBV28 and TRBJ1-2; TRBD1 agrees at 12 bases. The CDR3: CASSDPGGTGGAGYGYTF. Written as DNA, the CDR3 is TGTGCCAGCAGTGACCCCGGTGGGACAGGGGGCGCTGGCTATGGCTACACCTTC.